What follows are 11 T cell receptor beta chains derived from one specimen sequenced in a study of T cells in Graves' hyperthyroidism and ophthalmopathy. The CDR3 regions of TCR beta were amplified from RNA transcripts. When the TCR CDR3 underwent first-round RT-PCR, the HTBI primer set was used. TCRdb re-analysed the multiplex PCR reads in MiXCR, keeping a single row per CDR3 protein. The sample lists more than 350,000 distinct CDR3 sequences; roughly 15% were seen once. Sequenced input: blood. The receptors stem from a woman aged 25-40 years with Graves' ophthalmopathy.

A note on this clonotype: The junction does not match germline at one end; this may be a read error. This chain links TRBV7-3 with TRBJ2-3, with TRBD1 as a possible D gene (6 bases). CDR1 and CDR2 (germline): SGHTA, FQGTGA. The CDR3 extends over 13 amino acids. CDR3 sequence: CASSSYPTGTQYF. The CDR3 region has the DNA TGTGCCAGCAGCTCGTACCCGACAGGTACGCAGTATTTT.

In its sample, this clonotype was seen many times. The chain couples TRBV2 to TRBJ2-1; D is unclear. The V gene's germline CDR1 is SNHLY and CDR2 FYNNEI. Trimming took 4 bases from V and 9 from J, leaving 7 bases between them. The CDR3 totals 11 residues. In DNA form, the CDR3 reads TGTGCCAGCAGTGGGTGGGGTGAGCAGTTCTTC. It codes for CASSGWGEQFF.

This clonotype was picked up many times. The chain carries TRBV20-1 and TRBJ1-1; D remains unclear. The CDR3 sequence is 12 residues long. V was cut by 6 bases and J by 3 bases, with 11 bases left in between. Germline V gives CDR1 DFQATT, CDR2 SNEGSKA (reference sequence). DNA of the CDR3: TGCAGTGCGGCGACACCAGACACTGAAGCTTTCTTT. As protein: CSAATPDTEAFF.

V is TRBV11-2 and J is TRBJ1-1; the match to TRBD1 covers 7 bases. Germline V lookup: CDR1 SGHAT, CDR2 FQNNGV. This CDR3 comprises 15 residues. J was trimmed by 0 bases and V by 6 bases; bases with no gene match: 7. DNA for the CDR3: TGTGCCAGCAGATTCACCGGGACAGTGAACACTGAAGCTTTCTTT. As protein: CASRFTGTVNTEAFF. Full variable domain (remainder filled in from reference TRBV11-2 and TRBJ1-1): EAGVAQSPRYKIIEKRQSVAFWCNPISGHATLYWYQQILGQGPKLLIQFQNNGVVDDSQLPKDRFSAERLKGVDSTLKIQPAKLEDSAVYLCASRFTGTVNTEAFFGQGTRLTVV.

This clonotype was detected ten times or more. CDR3 loop: CASSLSVATNEKLFF. The CDR3 DNA follows: TGTGCCAGCAGTTTATCAGTTGCAACTAATGAAAAACTGTTTTTT. The J gene is TRBJ1-4, the V gene TRBV28; no clear D gene. There are 15 residues in the CDR3. From germline, CDR1 is MDHEN and CDR2 SYDVKM. The V end was cut by 1 base, the J end by 0 bases, with 6 bases between.

This clonotype was observed at least ten times. This sequence joins TRBV5-6 and TRBJ2-7; possible D gene TRBD2, 5 bases. The CDR3 is 14 amino acids. Per the germline V gene, CDR1 is SGHDT and CDR2 is YYEEEE. V was clipped by 2 bases and J by 4 bases, with 13 bases between them. CDR3 sequence reads: CASSFIGEFYEQYF. CDR3 bases: TGTGCCAGCAGCTTCATCGGGGAGTTTTACGAGCAGTACTTC.

The sample holds many counts of this clonotype. V and J are TRBV7-2 and TRBJ2-1; 8 bases line up with TRBD2. Trimming took 6 bases from V and 5 from J; bases not matched to a gene: 6. Germline CDR1 is SGHTA and CDR2 is FQGNSA. There are 14 residues in the CDR3. The chain's CDR3 is CASRYGLADNEQFF. CDR3 nucleotides: TGTGCCAGCAGATATGGACTAGCCGACAATGAGCAGTTCTTC.

In its sample, this clonotype was seen many times. The CDR3 is CSAHDRDLNYGYTF. In DNA form, the CDR3 reads TGCAGTGCCCACGACAGGGACCTTAACTATGGCTACACCTTC. The rearrangement links TRBV20-1 to TRBJ1-2; 7 nucleotides line up with TRBD1. This CDR3 has 14 residues. Germline values: CDR1 DFQATT, CDR2 SNEGSKA (reference sequence). Trimming removed 6 bases from V and 1 base from J; junction bases left unmatched: 8.

This clonotype came up many times. This chain joins TRBV20-1 and TRBJ2-2, with 11 positions matching TRBD2. Per the germline V gene, CDR1 is DFQATT and CDR2 is SNEGSKA (reference sequence). The CDR3 runs 16 residues. The J segment lost 1 base and the V segment lost 4 bases, leaving 5 bases of the junction unmatched. The CDR3 DNA reads TGCAGTGCTACGGGCACTAGCGGGGGGAACACCGGGGAGCTGTTTTTT. Translating it yields CSATGTSGGNTGELFF.

V and J are TRBV11-2 and TRBJ2-3; weak D call: TRBD2 (5 bases). Germline CDR1 SGHAT, CDR2 FQNNGV. This CDR3 has 15 amino acids. V lost 1 base and J 3 bases, leaving 11 bases between the germline ends. CDR3 in amino acids: CASSLVPSGTDTQYF. The CDR3 DNA reads as TGTGCCAGCAGCTTAGTGCCCAGCGGAACAGATACGCAGTATTTT.

This clonotype was observed at least ten times. The chain uses TRBV27 and TRBJ1-5; 7 nucleotides align to TRBD1. Germline CDR1 MNHEY, CDR2 SMNVEV (reference sequence). The CDR3 runs 12 residues. With 7 bases clipped from V and 4 bases from J, the junction kept 1 base outside the gene matches. CDR3 residues: CASKQGNQPQHF. The CDR3 DNA reads as TGTGCCAGCAAACAGGGGAATCAGCCCCAGCATTTT.